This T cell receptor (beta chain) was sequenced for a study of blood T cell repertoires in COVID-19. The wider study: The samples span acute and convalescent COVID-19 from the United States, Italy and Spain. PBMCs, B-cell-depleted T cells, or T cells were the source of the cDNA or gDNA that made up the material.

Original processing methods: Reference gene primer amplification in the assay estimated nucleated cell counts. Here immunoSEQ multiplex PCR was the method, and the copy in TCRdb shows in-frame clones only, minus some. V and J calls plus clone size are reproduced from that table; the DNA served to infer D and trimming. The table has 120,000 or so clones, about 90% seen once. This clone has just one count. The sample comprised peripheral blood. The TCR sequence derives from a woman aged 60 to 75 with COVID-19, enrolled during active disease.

As DNA, the CDR3 is TGTGCCAGCTCACCTTGGGGGGACACTGAAGCTTTCTTT. The encoded protein is CASSPWGDTEAFF. The genes are TRBV18 and TRBJ1-1, with D maybe TRBD1 (5 bases). V lost 3 bases, J lost 3 bases, and 8 bases lay in between. The CDR3 sequence is 13 residues long. CDR1 KGHSH and CDR2 LQKENI come from the germline V gene.